Listed below are T cell receptor beta chains from one sample, sequenced in a study of T cell responses to AZD1222 COVID-19 vaccine. Sequencing was performed with immunoSEQ multiplex PCR; in TCRdb, only in-frame clones are kept and a portion is missing. The sample has 100,000 or so clones, roughly 88% seen once. The starting material was peripheral blood, obtained on day 0 of AZD1222 vaccination. The receptors shown here come from an adult in good health. The CDR3 runs from the conserved cysteine through the conserved F or W.

J gene,V gene,CDR3 protein
TRBJ1-2,TRBV29-1,CSVDASRDTNYGYTF
TRBJ1-1,TRBV5-1,CASSFTGQEAFF
TRBJ2-3,TRBV5-6,CASSYKVAESTDTQYF
TRBJ2-3,TRBV4-2,CASSQLSGAGDTQYF
TRBJ2-7,TRBV7-9,CASNPTGGPEQYF
TRBJ1-1,TRBV11-1,CASSPQTRGTEAFF
TRBJ2-1,TRBV5-5,CASSLTLAGAYNEQFF
TRBJ1-2,TRBV7-9,CASSRDSNYGYTF
TRBJ2-7,TRBV28,CASSYTGTGYGEQYF
TRBJ1-1,TRBV6-5,CASSLGQGGTEAFF
TRBJ2-1,TRBV6-5,CASSRNNEQFF